This T cell receptor (beta chain) was sequenced in a study of blood T cell repertoires in COVID-19 (dated by TCRdb to about 2020). For the study in its entirety: Collaborator samples came from the United States, Italy and Spain and covered acute and convalescent phases of COVID-19. The repertoires were released in a freely available public database meant as a resource for research on the immune response to SARS-CoV-2. Samples came from the ongoing ImmuneRACE study (first 160 participants) plus 1,254 subjects from 6 global collaborators. Where HLA class I and class II types were available, the types were taken from metadata supplied by the sample provider, not from assay-based typing. The material from the prospective study consisted of cDNA or gDNA derived from T cells, B-cell-depleted T cells, or PBMCs. Deeply sampled blood TCRbeta repertoires from subjects exposed to, actively infected with, or recovered from COVID-19 were included in the dataset. A de-identified subject ID, COVID-19 status, age in years and sex were almost always included in the sample metadata. Broad study findings and their caveats: The quantity of clinical and demographic metadata differed by source and by participant and was supplied without curation.

Comment on this clone: Its antigen remains undetermined. Qualities for individual bases were not recorded, and no much larger clone is one base off.

Reading from cysteine to phenylalanine, the CDR3 counts 15 amino acids. The DNA shown is the 45-base CDR3, in frame from base 1. Trimming leaves V shorter by 5 bases and J shorter by 4 bases, with the junction holding 7 bases beyond the gene matches. In the germline V gene, CDR1 corresponds to SNHLY and CDR2 to FYNNEI. At one collaborating source in Seattle, patients were enrolled during active infection and were followed longitudinally through the course of disease. Collaborating institutions collected whole blood in K2EDTA tubes following their own protocols. For TCRbeta analysis, collaborator samples were shipped as frozen whole blood, as isolated PBMCs, or as DNA extracted from either sample type. TCRbeta CDR3 regions were amplified from genomic DNA using the immunoSEQ Assay, a bias-controlled multiplex PCR. From the authors' description of their analysis: The number of nucleated cells in each sample was estimated by amplification of reference gene primers within the assay. To quantify the absolute abundance of each unique TCRbeta CDR3 rearrangement, sequence reads were collapsed and filtered. For each sample, productive Simpson clonality was calculated as the square root of Simpson's diversity index over productive rearrangements. As stored in TCRdb, this immuneACCESS dataset retains in-frame rearrangements with V and J assigned. A fraction of the clones does not appear; measured against another copy, unresolved V genes explain less than half of the discrepancy, and the remainder lacks a known reason. Clone size and V and J calls were adopted from that table, with D and trimming inferred from the DNA. The sample data list about 170,000 clones, and approximately 91% of these were observed just once. Clones ranked in the top ten supply approximately 5% of the sample.

Sequences were obtained from peripheral blood. In this chain, TRBV2 is recombined with TRBJ2-2; 7 bases in the middle match TRBD1. This clonotype originated in a man aged 18-30 years with COVID-19, enrolled during active disease. The nucleotides read TGTGCCAGCAGTTCTCACAGGGGTGGCACCGGGGAGCTGTTTTTT. It translates to CASSSHRGGTGELFF.